This section outlines one TCR beta chain sequence together with its context. This specimen comes from a study of blood T cell repertoires in COVID-19. Turning to the study itself: Both acute and convalescent COVID-19 samples were obtained from the United States, Italy and Spain. Sources were T cells, B-cell-depleted T cells, or PBMCs; the material itself was cDNA or gDNA.

The germline V and J ends were trimmed by 5 bases and 4 bases, with 13 bases remaining between them. The germline CDR1 and CDR2 sequences are MNHEY and SVGAGI. CDR3 size: 14 residues. Per the original data handling: From reference gene primer amplification, estimates of nucleated cell counts were derived. The table came from immunoSEQ multiplex PCR; TCRdb's copy has only in-frame clones and leaves some out. V, J and clone size derive from that table, while D and trimming were established from the DNA sequence. The sample consists of under 30,000 clones, 80% to 90% of them appearing once. Specimen: peripheral blood. This clonotype originated in a man older than 75 with acute or convalescent COVID-19. The chain joins TRBV6-5 to TRBJ2-3, with a possible D match to TRBD1 (5 bases). As DNA, the CDR3 is TGTGCCAGCAGTAGACAGCACGGCCCAGATACGCAGTATTTT. Its protein product is CASSRQHGPDTQYF.